The TCR beta chain under discussion was sequenced for a study of metastatic and nonmetastatic thyroid tumors. Study-wide context: Peripheral blood and tumor or nodule samples from malignant and benign thyroid patients were compared.

Until they underwent thyroid surgery, no patient had received any treatment. Under the authors' procedure: Differences in CDR3 between clinicopathological groups were drawn on to build a classifier intended to discriminate distant-metastatic papillary thyroid cancer patients. TCRdb re-called clones from the PCR reads using MiXCR. These V and J calls originate from TCRdb's pipeline instead of the authors' own analysis. This table has just over 20,000 clones, more than 15% appearing once. Comments on this clone: Its specificity is unknown.

With 7 bases clipped from V and 9 bases from J, the junction kept 10 bases outside the gene matches. The CDR3 consists of 14 residues. The V gene's germline CDR1 is SGHRS and CDR2 YFSETQ. General study findings and limits: For both blood and tumor, malignant thyroid tumors reportedly showed significantly higher TCR beta diversity than benign nodules did.

Material for sequencing was blood. The receptor comes from a female donor with papillary thyroid cancer or a benign thyroid nodule (not recorded which). Some clones in this sample may be carry-over from other donors' samples. V is TRBV5-1 and J is TRBJ2-1, with 10 bases matching TRBD1. CDR3 coding DNA: TGCGCCAGCCAAACTGGACAGGGGGGGAGTGAGCAGTTCTTC. This encodes CASQTGQGGSEQFF.